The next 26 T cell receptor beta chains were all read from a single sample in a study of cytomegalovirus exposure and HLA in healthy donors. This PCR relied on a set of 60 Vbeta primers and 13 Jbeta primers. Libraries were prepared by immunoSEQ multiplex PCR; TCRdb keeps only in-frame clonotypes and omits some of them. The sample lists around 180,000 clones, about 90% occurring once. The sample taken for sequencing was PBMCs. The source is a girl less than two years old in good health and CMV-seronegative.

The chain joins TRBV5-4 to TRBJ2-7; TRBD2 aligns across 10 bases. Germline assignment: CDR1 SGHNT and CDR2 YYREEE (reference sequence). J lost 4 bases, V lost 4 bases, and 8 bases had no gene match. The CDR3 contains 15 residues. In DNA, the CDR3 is TGTGCCAGCAGCGTTAGCGGGAGGCCCTATTACGAGCAGTACTTC. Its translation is CASSVSGRPYYEQYF.

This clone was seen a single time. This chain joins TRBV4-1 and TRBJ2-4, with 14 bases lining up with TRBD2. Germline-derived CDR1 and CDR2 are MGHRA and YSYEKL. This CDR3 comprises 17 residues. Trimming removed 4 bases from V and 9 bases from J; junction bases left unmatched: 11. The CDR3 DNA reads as TGCGCCAGCAGCCGGTTGACTAGCGGGGGGGGTGAAGTCATTCAGTACTTC. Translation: CASSRLTSGGGEVIQYF.

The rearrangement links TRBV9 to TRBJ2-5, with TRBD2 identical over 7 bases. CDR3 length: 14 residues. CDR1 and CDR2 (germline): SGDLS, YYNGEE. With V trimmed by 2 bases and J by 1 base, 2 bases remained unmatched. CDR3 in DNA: TGTGCCAGCAGCGTCAGGGAGGGCCAAGAGACCCAGTACTTC. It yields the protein CASSVREGQETQYF. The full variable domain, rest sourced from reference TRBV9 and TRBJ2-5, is DSGVTQTPKHLITATGQRVTLRCSPRSGDLSVYWYQQSLDQGLQFLIQYYNGEERAKGNILERFSAQQFPDLHSELNLSSLELGDSALYFCASSVREGQETQYFGPGTRLLVL.

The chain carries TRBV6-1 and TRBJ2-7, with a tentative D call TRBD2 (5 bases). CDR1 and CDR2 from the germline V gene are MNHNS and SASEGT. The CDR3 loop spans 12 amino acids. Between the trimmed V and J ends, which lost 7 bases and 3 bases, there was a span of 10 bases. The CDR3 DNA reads TGTGCCAGCACGGGGTCGGTCTACGAGCAGTACTTC. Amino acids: CASTGSVYEQYF.

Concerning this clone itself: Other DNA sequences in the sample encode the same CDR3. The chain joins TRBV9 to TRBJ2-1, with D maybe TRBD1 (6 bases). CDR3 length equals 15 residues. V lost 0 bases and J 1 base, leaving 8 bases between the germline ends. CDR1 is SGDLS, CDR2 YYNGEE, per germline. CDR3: CASSVGGTSYNEQFF. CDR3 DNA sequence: TGTGCCAGCAGCGTAGGGGGGACATCCTACAATGAGCAGTTCTTC.

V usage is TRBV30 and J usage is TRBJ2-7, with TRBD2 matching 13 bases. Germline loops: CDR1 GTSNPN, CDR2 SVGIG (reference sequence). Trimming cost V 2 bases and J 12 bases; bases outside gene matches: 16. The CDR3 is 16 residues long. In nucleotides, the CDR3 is TGTGCCTGGAGTAGAGCCTCCGGGACTAGCGGGAATCTCGGGTACTTC. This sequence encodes CAWSRASGTSGNLGYF.

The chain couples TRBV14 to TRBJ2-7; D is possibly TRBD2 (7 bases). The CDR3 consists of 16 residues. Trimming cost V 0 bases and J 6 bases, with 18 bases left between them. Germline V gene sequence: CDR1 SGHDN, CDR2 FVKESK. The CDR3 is CASSQDPGGLGSEQYF. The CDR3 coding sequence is TGTGCCAGCAGCCAAGATCCGGGGGGCCTCGGGAGCGAGCAGTACTTC.

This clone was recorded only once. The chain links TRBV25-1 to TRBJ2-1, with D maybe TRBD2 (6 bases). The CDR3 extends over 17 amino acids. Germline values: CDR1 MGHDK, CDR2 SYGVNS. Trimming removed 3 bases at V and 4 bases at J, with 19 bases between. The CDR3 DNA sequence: TGTGCCAGCAGTGAGGGACTGCCCCGACTGTTTTACAATGAGCAGTTCTTC. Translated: CASSEGLPRLFYNEQFF.

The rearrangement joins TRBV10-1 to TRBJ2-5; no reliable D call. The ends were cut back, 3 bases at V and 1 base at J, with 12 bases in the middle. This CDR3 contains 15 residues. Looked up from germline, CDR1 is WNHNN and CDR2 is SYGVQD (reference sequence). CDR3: CASSDRWFVQETQYF. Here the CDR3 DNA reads TGCGCCAGCAGTGATCGGTGGTTCGTCCAAGAGACCCAGTACTTC.

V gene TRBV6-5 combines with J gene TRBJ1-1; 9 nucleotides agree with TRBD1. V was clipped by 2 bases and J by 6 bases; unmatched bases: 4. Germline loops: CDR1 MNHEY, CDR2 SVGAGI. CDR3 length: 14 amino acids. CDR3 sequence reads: CASSYTGGGAEAFF. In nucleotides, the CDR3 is TGTGCCAGCAGTTACACAGGGGGCGGGGCTGAAGCTTTCTTT.

The CDR3 DNA is TGTGCCAGCAGCTGGGGGGGCTCCCCGTGGGGTAATTCACCCCTCCACTTT. It codes for CASSWGGSPWGNSPLHF. This chain links TRBV5-6 with TRBJ1-6; D possibly corresponds to TRBD1 (6 bases). This CDR3 is 17 amino acids long. CDR1 is SGHDT, CDR2 YYEEEE, per germline. With 3 bases removed from V and 6 bases from J, the gap between germline ends came to 19 bases.

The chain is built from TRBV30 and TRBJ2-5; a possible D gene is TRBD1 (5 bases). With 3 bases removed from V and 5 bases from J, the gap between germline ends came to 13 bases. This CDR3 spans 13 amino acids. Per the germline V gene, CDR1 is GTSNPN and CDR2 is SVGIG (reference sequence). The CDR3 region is CAWRGQIMETQYF. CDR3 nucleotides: TGTGCCTGGAGGGGGCAGATAATGGAGACCCAGTACTTC.

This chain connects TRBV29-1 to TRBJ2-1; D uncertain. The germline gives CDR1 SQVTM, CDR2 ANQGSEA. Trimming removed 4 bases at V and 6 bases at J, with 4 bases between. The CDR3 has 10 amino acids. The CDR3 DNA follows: TGCAGCGTTGTCTCCAATGAGCAGTTCTTC. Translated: CSVVSNEQFF.

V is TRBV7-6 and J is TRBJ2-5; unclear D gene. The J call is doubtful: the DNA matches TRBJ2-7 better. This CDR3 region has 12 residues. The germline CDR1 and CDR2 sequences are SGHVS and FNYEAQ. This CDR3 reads CASSLGAAEQYF. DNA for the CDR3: TGTGCCAGCAGCTTAGGAGCTGCCGAGCAGTACTTC.

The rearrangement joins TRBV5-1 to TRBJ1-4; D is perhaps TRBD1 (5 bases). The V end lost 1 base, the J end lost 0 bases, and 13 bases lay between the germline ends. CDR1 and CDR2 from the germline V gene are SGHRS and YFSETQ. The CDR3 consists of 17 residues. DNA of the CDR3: TGCGCCAGCAGCTTGAGGGACTGGGGTGCAACTAATGAAAAACTGTTTTTT. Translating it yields CASSLRDWGATNEKLFF.

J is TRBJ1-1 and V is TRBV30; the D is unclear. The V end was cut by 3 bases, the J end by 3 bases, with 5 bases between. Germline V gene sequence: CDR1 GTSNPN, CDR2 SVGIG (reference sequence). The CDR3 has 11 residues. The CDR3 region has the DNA TGTGCCTGGAGGGAGGACACTGAAGCTTTCTTT. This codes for CAWREDTEAFF.

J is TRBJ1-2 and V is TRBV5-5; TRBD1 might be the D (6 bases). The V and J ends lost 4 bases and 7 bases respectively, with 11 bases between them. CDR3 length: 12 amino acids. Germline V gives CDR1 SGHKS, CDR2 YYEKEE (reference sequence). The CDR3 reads CASSVRGGGYTF. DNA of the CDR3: TGTGCCAGCAGCGTGAGAGGGGGTGGCTACACCTTC.

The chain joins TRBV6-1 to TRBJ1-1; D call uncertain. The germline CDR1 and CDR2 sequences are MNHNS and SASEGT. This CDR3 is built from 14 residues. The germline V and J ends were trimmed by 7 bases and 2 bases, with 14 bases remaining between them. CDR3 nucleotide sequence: TGTGCCAGCATCATACGGGAGGGAAACACTGAAGCTTTCTTT. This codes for CASIIREGNTEAFF.

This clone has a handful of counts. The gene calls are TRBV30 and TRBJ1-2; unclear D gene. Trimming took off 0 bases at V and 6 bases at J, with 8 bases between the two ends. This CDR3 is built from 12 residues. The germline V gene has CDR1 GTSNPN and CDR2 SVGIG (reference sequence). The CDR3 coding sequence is TGTGCCTGGAGTGTACGCGGGGATGGCTACACCTTC. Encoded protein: CAWSVRGDGYTF.

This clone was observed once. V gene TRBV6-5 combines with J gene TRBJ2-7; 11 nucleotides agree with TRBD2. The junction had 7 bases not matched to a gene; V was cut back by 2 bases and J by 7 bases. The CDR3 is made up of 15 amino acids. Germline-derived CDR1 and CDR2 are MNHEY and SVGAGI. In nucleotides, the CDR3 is TGTGCCAGCAGTTACATAGCGGGAGGGCCAGGAGAGCAGTACTTC. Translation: CASSYIAGGPGEQYF.

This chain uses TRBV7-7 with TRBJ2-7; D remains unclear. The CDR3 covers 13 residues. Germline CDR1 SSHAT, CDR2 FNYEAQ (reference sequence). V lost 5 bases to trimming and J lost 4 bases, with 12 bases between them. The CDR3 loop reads CASSLQTGYEQYF. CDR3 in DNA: TGTGCCAGCAGCCTACAGACCGGATACGAGCAGTACTTC.

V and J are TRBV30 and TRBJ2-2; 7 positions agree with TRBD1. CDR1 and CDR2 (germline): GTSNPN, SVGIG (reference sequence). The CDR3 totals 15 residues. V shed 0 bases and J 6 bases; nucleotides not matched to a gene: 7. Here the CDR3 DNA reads TGTGCCTGGAGTGTGAGGGGGCGAGGGTCCGGGGAGCTGTTTTTT. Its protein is CAWSVRGRGSGELFF.

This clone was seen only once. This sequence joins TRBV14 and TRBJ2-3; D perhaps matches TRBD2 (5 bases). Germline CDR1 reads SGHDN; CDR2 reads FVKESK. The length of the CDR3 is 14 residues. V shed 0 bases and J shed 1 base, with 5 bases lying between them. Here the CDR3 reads CASSQEGGTDTQYF. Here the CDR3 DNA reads TGTGCCAGCAGCCAAGAGGGAGGCACAGATACGCAGTATTTT.

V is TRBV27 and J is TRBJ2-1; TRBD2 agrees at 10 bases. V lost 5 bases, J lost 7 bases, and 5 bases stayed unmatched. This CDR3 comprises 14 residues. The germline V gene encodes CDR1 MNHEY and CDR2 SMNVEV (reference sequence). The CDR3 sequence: CASSDELAGNEQFF. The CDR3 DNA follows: TGTGCCAGCAGTGACGAACTAGCGGGAAATGAGCAGTTCTTC.

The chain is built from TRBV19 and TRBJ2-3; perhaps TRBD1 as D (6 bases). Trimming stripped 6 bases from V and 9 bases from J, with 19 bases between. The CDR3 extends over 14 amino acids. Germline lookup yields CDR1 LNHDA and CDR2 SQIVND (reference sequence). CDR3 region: CASRLSNQGRTQYF. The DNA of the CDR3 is TGTGCCAGTAGACTTTCCAATCAGGGGCGCACGCAGTATTTT.

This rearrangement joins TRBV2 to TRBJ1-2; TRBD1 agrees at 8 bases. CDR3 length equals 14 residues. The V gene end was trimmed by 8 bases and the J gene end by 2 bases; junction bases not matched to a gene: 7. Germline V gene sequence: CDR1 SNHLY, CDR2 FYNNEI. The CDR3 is CASARGQGNYGYTF. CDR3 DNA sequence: TGTGCCAGCGCCCGAGGACAGGGCAACTATGGCTACACCTTC.